Following are 10 T cell receptor beta chains from one sample sequenced in a study of blood T cell repertoires in COVID-19. The table came from immunoSEQ multiplex PCR; TCRdb's copy has only in-frame clones and leaves some out. The table shows 350,000 or so clones, with more than 75% occurring only once. Sequencing used peripheral blood. The receptors stem from a woman aged 25 to 39 with COVID-19, enrolled during active disease.

This rearrangement joins TRBV11-3 to TRBJ2-3; no clear D gene. Trimming shortened V by 3 bases and J by 2 bases, and 12 bases separated the two germline ends. This CDR3 comprises 15 residues. Germline assignment: CDR1 SGHNT and CDR2 YENEEA. The CDR3 DNA follows: TGTGCCAGCAGCTTCGGCGGCCCAAACACAGATACGCAGTATTTT. Its translation: CASSFGGPNTDTQYF.

The chain's CDR3 is CASSSRVWGYTF. Here the CDR3 DNA reads TGTGCCAGTAGTTCCAGGGTGTGGGGCTACACCTTC. The chain couples TRBV19 to TRBJ1-2; tentative D call: TRBD1 (5 bases). The CDR3 is 12 residues long. CDR1 is LNHDA, CDR2 SQIVND, per germline (reference sequence). Trimming took off 5 bases at V and 8 bases at J, with 12 bases between the two ends.

This rearrangement joins TRBV24-1 to TRBJ2-5; D perhaps matches TRBD2 (6 bases). This CDR3 region has 16 residues. Between the trimmed V and J ends, which lost 4 bases and 4 bases, there was a span of 18 bases. CDR1 is KGHDR and CDR2 is SFDVKD in the germline V gene. Here the CDR3 reads CATSDPAGGLGETQYF. For the CDR3, the DNA is TGTGCCACCAGTGACCCCGCCGGGGGTTTGGGAGAGACCCAGTACTTC.

The rearrangement links TRBV28 to TRBJ1-3, with TRBD1 as a possible D gene (5 bases). Germline V gene lookup returns CDR1 MDHEN and CDR2 SYDVKM. Trimming stripped 5 bases from V and 3 bases from J, with 11 bases between. The CDR3 sequence is 14 residues long. The CDR3 protein is CASSAGGDGNTIYF. The CDR3 region has the DNA TGTGCCAGCAGTGCTGGGGGGGATGGAAACACCATATATTTT.

This clone was observed once. V and J are TRBV2 and TRBJ2-1; TRBD2 matches at 9 bases. The CDR3 spans 14 residues. CDR1 is SNHLY and CDR2 is FYNNEI in the germline V gene. Losses at the gene ends were 8 bases for V and 5 bases for J; bases not matched to a gene: 7. For the CDR3, the DNA is TGTGCCAGCTCTTTCGGACTAGCGAACAATGAGCAGTTCTTC. It is translated as CASSFGLANNEQFF.

V gene TRBV7-2 combines with J gene TRBJ2-3; D is possibly TRBD2 (5 bases). The germline gives CDR1 SGHTA, CDR2 FQGNSA. The CDR3 is 16 amino acids. Trimming removed 5 bases at V and 8 bases at J, with 23 bases between. The CDR3 nucleotides are TGTGCCAGCAGCATGGATTGGCGGGCCCCCTTGGGTACGCAGTATTTT. This translates into CASSMDWRAPLGTQYF.

The rearrangement joins TRBV7-3 to TRBJ2-3; maybe TRBD1 (5 bases). The CDR3 is 13 residues long. Germline V CDR1 and CDR2: SGHTA, FQGTGA. Trimming took off 1 base at V and 7 bases at J, with 9 bases between the two ends. CDR3 DNA sequence: TGTGCCAGCAGCTTAAACAGGCGGAATACGCAGTATTTT. As protein: CASSLNRRNTQYF. Combining the CDR3 with reference TRBV7-3 and TRBJ2-3 gives the whole variable domain GAGVSQTPSNKVTEKGKYVELRCDPISGHTALYWYRQSLGQGPEFLIYFQGTGAADDSGLPNDRFFAVRPEGSVSTLKIQRTERGDSAVYLCASSLNRRNTQYFGPGTRLTVL.

This chain joins TRBV24-1 and TRBJ2-1, with TRBD2 matching 7 bases. This CDR3 contains 16 residues. Germline trimming cut 4 bases from V and 4 bases from J; bases unmatched to any gene: 9. CDR1 is KGHDR and CDR2 is SFDVKD in the germline V gene. CDR3 in DNA: TGTGCCACCAGTGAGCCCGCGGGAGTAGCTTACAATGAGCAGTTCTTC. It codes for CATSEPAGVAYNEQFF.

This chain's CDR3 is CASHPPGGLVEQYF. The CDR3 DNA is TGTGCCAGCCACCCCCCCGGAGGGTTGGTCGAGCAGTACTTC. J is TRBJ2-7 and V is TRBV28, with D possibly TRBD2 on 6 matching bases. The V gene's germline CDR1 is MDHEN and CDR2 SYDVKM. This CDR3 spans 14 amino acids. V dropped 8 bases and J dropped 6 bases, with 20 bases sitting between them.

The CDR3 DNA is TGTGCCAGCAGCCCATGGACAGGGGGATTTAGCAATCAGCCCCAGCATTTT. Protein: CASSPWTGGFSNQPQHF. The chain recombines TRBV5-8 with TRBJ1-5; 10 nucleotides align to TRBD1. The CDR3 is 17 amino acids. V shed 4 bases, J shed 0 bases, and the junction held 7 bases outside the gene matches. Germline V CDR1 and CDR2: SGHTS, YDEGEE.